This entry describes one T cell receptor beta chain. This receptor's antigen is unknown. No much larger clone exists at a distance of one base, and base qualities are not known. Participants in the prospective study were aged roughly 18 to 95 years, lived in some 24 United States geographic areas, and enrolled through a virtual design. To assign participants to cohorts, the prospective study relied on clinical history that participants themselves reported in a screening survey and a study questionnaire. Mobile phlebotomists in the prospective study collected whole blood, serum and a nasopharyngeal or oropharyngeal swab from every participant. Additional blood draws and questionnaires over a 2-month period could optionally be provided by prospective study participants. Before DNA extraction, blood samples from the prospective study were shipped at room temperature or frozen. The sample belongs to a study of blood T cell repertoires in COVID-19 (dated by TCRdb to 2020 to 2022). About the full investigation: Samples from collaborators originated in the United States, Italy and Spain and spanned both the acute and convalescent phases of COVID-19. HLA class I and class II types, where available, came from metadata supplied by the sample provider rather than from assay-based typing. The prospective study material was composed of cDNA or gDNA derived from T cells, B-cell-depleted T cells, or PBMCs. Nearly every sample came with metadata listing a de-identified subject ID, COVID-19 status, age in years and sex. Deeply sampled blood TCRbeta repertoires from subjects exposed to, actively infected with, or recovered from COVID-19 were included in the dataset. The repertoires were made available in a free public database intended to serve as a resource for research on the immune response to SARS-CoV-2. Samples came from the ongoing ImmuneRACE study (first 160 participants) plus 1,254 subjects from 6 global collaborators.

The study at large found these results: How much clinical and demographic metadata was included differed by source and by participant, and the metadata was provided uncurated.

The CDR3 starts with the cysteine, ends with the phenylalanine, and has 14 residues. The sequence is cut down to CDR3 DNA, 42 bases in frame from base 1. Compared with germline, V lacks 3 bases and J lacks 9 bases; bases without a gene match: 5. The germline V gene gives CDR1 as MDHEN and CDR2 as SYDVKM. TCRbeta CDR3 regions were amplified from genomic DNA by means of the immunoSEQ Assay, a bias-controlled multiplex PCR. The authors' analysis ran thus. The number of nucleated cells in each sample was estimated from the amplification of reference gene primers within the assay. Sequence reads were collapsed and filtered to measure the absolute abundance of every unique TCRbeta CDR3 rearrangement. For each sample, productive Simpson clonality was calculated as the square root of Simpson's diversity index over productive rearrangements. The immuneACCESS repertoire file appears here via TCRdb, limited to in-frame rearrangements. These files lack a portion of the clones; in checked studies, under half of the deficit traces to unresolved V genes, and the cause of the others is not known. That table is the source of V, J and clone size, and D and trimming were worked out from the DNA. The sample has fewer than 250,000 clones on record, around 76% of them singletons. 17% of the sample rests with the top ten.

The sequence was obtained from a woman aged 45-60 years with acute COVID-19. Sequences were obtained from PBMCs or T cells enriched from blood (not recorded which). The chain employs TRBV28 and TRBJ1-6, and TRBD1 matches 7 of the central bases. The DNA is as follows: TGTGCCAGCAGTTTCGCCACAGGGGTTTCACCCCTCCACTTT. It codes for CASSFATGVSPLHF.